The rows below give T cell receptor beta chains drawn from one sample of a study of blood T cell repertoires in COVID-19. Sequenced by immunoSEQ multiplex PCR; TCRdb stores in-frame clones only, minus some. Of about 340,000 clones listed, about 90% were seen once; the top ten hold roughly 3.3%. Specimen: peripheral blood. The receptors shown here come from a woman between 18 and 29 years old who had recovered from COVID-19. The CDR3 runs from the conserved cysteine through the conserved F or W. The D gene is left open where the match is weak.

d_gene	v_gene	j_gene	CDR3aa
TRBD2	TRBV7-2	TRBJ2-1	CASSSIPLRGGSSDIEQFF
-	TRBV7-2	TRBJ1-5	CASSNMWGSNQPQHF
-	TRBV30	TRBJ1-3	CAWRKTLTGPGNTIYF
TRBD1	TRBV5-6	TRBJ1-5	CASSLRTGPSNQPQHF
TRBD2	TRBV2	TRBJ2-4	CASSERVAGEKNIQYF
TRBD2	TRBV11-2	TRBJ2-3	CASSLNSGSSQDTQYF
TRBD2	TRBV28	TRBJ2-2	CASSPGVAGGRGTGELFF
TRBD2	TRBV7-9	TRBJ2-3	CASSHPLAGGSDTQYF
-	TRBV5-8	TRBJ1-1	CASSFDRMNTEAFF
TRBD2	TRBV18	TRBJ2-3	CASSPVAGGFVDTQYF
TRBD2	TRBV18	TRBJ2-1	CASSPGLADYNEQFF
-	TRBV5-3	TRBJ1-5	CARSRQSNQPQHF
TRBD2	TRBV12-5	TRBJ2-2	CASGEREGPGTGELFF
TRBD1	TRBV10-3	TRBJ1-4	CAISERGPATNEKLFF
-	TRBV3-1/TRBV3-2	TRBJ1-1	CASRAGLGPHEAFF
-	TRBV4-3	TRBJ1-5	CASSQRSTVGGAVGQPQHF
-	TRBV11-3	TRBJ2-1	CASSLDADRAGNEQFF
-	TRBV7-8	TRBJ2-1	CASSLEGLMVWGEQFF
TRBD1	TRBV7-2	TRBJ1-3	CASRIGGTGFASGNTIYF
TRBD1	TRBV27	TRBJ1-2	CASSSIPGQGAYGYTF
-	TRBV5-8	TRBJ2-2	CASSLRRGPTRRGGELFF
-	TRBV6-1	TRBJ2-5	CASSEYLETQYF
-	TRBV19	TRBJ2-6	CASSIQQGTGANVLTF
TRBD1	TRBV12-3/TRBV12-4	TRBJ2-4	CASSPAQGGIFYF
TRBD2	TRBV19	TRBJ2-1	CASSMSGTVYNEQFF
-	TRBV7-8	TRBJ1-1	CASSRRFNTEAFF
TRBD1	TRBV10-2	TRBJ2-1	CASSTGQANYNEQFF
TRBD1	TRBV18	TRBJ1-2	CASSRSGQGFLDGYTF
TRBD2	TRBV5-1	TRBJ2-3	CASRRLAGGTDTQYF
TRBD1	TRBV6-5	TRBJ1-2	CASRRTGANGYTF
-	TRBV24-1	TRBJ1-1	CATSGGGRHDLDTEAFF
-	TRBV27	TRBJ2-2	CASSLTGLGELFF
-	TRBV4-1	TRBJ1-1	CASSQVSGVGTEAFF
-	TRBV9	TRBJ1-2	CASSVVTLANYGYTF
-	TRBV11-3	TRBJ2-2	CASSYRGATGELFF
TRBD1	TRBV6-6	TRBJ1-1	CASSYTGDPEAFF
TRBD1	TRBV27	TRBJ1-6	CASSLSTGGLDSPLHF
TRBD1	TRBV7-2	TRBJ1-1	CASSSGQGLVAFF